This record concerns one TCR beta chain sequence. CDR1 is MNHNY, CDR2 SVGAGI, per germline (reference sequence). The CDR3 extends over 14 amino acids. V lost 6 bases, J lost 7 bases, and 6 bases stayed unmatched. This specimen comes from a study of blood T cells in healthy people across ages. Together with a sample-barcoded 5' primer, a J-beta primer mix was included in a second PCR lasting roughly 6 to 12 cycles. TCRdb analysed the 5' RACE reads with MiXCR anew, one entry per CDR3 protein. The sample consists of roughly 1,800,000 distinct CDR3 sequences, roughly 50% of them appearing once. The J gene is TRBJ2-3, the V gene TRBV6-6; 11 bases are a match to TRBD1. This TCR was recovered from a woman in her 40s in good health. The source material was blood. The CDR3 is CASRGDRGTYTQYF. In DNA, the CDR3 is TGTGCCAGCAGAGGGGACAGGGGGACGTATACGCAGTATTTT.